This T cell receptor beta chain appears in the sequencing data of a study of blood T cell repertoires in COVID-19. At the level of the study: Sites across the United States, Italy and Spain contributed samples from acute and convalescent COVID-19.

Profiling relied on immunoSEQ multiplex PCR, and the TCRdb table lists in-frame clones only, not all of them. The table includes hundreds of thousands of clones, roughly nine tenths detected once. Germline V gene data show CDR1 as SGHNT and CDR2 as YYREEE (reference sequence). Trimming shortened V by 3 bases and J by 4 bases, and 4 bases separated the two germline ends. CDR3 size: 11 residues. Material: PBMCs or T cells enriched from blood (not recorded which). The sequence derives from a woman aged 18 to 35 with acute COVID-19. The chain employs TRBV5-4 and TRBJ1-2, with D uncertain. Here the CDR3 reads CASSSGYGYTF. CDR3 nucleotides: TGTGCCAGCAGCTCGGGCTATGGCTACACCTTC.